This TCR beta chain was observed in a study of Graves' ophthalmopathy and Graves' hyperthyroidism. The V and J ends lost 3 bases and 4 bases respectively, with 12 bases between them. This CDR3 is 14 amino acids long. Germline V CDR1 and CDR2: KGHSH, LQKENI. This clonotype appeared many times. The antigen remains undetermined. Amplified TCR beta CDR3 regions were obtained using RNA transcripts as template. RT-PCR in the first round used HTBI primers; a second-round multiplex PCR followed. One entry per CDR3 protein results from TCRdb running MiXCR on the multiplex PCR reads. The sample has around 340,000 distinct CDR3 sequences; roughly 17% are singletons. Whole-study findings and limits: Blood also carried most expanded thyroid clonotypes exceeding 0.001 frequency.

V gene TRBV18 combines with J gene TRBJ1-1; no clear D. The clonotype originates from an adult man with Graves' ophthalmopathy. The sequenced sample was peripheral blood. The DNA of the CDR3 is TGTGCCAGCTCACCTGGTACGGGGAGCACTGAAGCTTTCTTT. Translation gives CASSPGTGSTEAFF.